The present T cell receptor beta chain was sequenced within a study of T cells in tuberculosis. Study context: The T cells targeted glucose monomycolate, a mycobacterial lipid, via CD1B.

Thawed, overnight-rested PBMC were stained with GMM-loaded CD1B tetramer, viability dye and anti-CD3, then sorted. CD1B tetramers were loaded with Rhodococcus equi-derived C32 glucose monomycolate. Sequencing of TCR-alpha and TCR-beta chains was unpaired. Generated by immunoSEQ multiplex PCR, the TCRdb table keeps only in-frame clones and is missing some. The sample contains tens of thousands of clones, 81% of which appear only once. The CDR3 sequence is 15 residues long. Germline V CDR1 and CDR2: SGHTA, FQGNSA. Trimming removed 5 bases at V and 0 bases at J, with 11 bases between. Sequenced input: CD1b-GMM tetramer-negative cells sorted from PBMCs. The clonotype was recovered from an adult woman with latent tuberculosis. This rearrangement joins TRBV7-2 to TRBJ1-5; the D gene is possibly TRBD1 (6 bases). CDR3 sequence reads: CASSRGGLSNQPQHF. The CDR3, as DNA: TGTGCCAGCAGCAGGGGGGGGCTTAGCAATCAGCCCCAGCATTTT.